The clone carrying this TCR beta chain was picked up a small number of times. Its target is not known. A clone one base away is much larger, so this may be a read error. This specimen comes from a study of metastatic and nonmetastatic thyroid tumors. With MiXCR, TCRdb called clones anew from the PCR reads. The sample yields 91,000 or so clones, about 13% seen once. Patients had received no treatment of any kind before thyroid surgery. CDR3 length: 15 amino acids. Germline CDR1 is SGDLS and CDR2 is YYNGEE. Trimming at V came to 3 bases and at J to 4 bases, leaving 9 bases not matched to a gene. General study results and limits: Significantly greater TCR beta diversity was reportedly found in malignant thyroid tumors than in benign nodules (in blood and tumor).

The chain joins TRBV9 to TRBJ2-7; TRBD2 agrees at 8 bases. Sequences were obtained from blood. The TCR sequence derives from a female donor with papillary thyroid cancer or a benign thyroid nodule (not recorded which). Some clones in this sample may be carry-over from other donors' samples. In DNA form, the CDR3 reads TGTGCCAGCAGCGCGGGGGGGGTGTCCCCGTACGAGCAGTACTTC. Its translation: CASSAGGVSPYEQYF. Looking up the rest from reference TRBV9 and TRBJ2-7 gives the full variable domain: DSGVTQTPKHLITATGQRVTLRCSPRSGDLSVYWYQQSLDQGLQFLIQYYNGEERAKGNILERFSAQQFPDLHSELNLSSLELGDSALYFCASSAGGVSPYEQYFGPGTRLTVT.